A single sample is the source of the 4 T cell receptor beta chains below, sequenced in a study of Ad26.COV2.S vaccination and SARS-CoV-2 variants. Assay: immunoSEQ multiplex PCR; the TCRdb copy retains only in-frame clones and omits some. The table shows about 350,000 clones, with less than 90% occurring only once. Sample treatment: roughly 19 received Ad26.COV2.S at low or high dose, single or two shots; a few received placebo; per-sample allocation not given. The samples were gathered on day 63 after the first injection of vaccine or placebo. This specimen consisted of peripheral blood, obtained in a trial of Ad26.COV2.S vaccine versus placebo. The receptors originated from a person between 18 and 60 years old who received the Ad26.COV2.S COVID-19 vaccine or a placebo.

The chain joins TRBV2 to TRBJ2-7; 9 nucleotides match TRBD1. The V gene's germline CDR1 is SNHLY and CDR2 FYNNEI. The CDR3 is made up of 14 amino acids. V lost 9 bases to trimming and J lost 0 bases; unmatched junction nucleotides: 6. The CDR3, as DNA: TGTGCCAGTCTGGGACAGGGCGGCTCCTACGAGCAGTACTTC. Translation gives CASLGQGGSYEQYF.

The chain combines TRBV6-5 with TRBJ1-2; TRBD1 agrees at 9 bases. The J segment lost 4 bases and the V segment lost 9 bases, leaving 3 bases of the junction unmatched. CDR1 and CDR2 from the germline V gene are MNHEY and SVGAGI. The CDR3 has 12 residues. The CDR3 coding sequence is TGTGCCAGTAGGACAGGGGCCTATGGCTACACCTTC. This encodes CASRTGAYGYTF.

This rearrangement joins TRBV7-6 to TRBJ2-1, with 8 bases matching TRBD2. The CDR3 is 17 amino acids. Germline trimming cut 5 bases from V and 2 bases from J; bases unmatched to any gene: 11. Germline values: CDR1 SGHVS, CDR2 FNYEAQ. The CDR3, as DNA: TGTGCCAGCAGCACCCGCTTACTAGCGGAGCCCTACAATGAGCAGTTCTTC. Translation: CASSTRLLAEPYNEQFF.

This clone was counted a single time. The CDR3 region has the DNA TGTGCCACCAGTGACCCTACAGGGACTAGCGGGAGGGCCGGCACCGGGGAGCTGTTTTTT. Translated, it gives CATSDPTGTSGRAGTGELFF. J is TRBJ2-2 and V is TRBV24-1, with 16 bases that match TRBD2. The CDR3 sequence is 20 residues long. Unmatched junction bases numbered 11, after V lost 4 bases and J lost 4 bases. The germline gives CDR1 KGHDR, CDR2 SFDVKD.